Presented here are 25 T cell receptor beta chains from one specimen sequenced in a study of post-analysis software for immune sequencing data. Every TCR beta cDNA library bore unique molecular identifiers. In TCRdb, the PCR reads were re-called with MiXCR into one record per CDR3 protein. The sample consists of fewer than 850,000 distinct CDR3 sequences, approximately 44% of them appearing once. These TCRs' antigens remain unknown. Points from the study as a whole: There were roughly 5 TRBV segments more frequent in patients than controls, and TRBV5-6, TRBV5-1 and TRBV20-1 were among them.

The sample comprised blood. The source of these receptors is a girl aged 5-17 years with multiple sclerosis.

V usage is TRBV20-1 and J usage is TRBJ2-7; weak D call: TRBD1 (5 bases). Germline-derived CDR1 and CDR2 are DFQATT and SNEGSKA (reference sequence). Trimming removed 5 bases at V and 7 bases at J, with 18 bases between. CDR3 length equals 13 residues. The CDR3 DNA reads TGCAGTGCTTCAGGGCCCCGCAGCCATGAGCAGTACTTC. It specifies CSASGPRSHEQYF.

J is TRBJ1-2 and V is TRBV7-3, with TRBD1 identical over 7 bases. The CDR3 sequence is 13 residues long. CDR1 is SGHTA, CDR2 FQGTGA, per germline. J was trimmed by 4 bases and V by 5 bases; bases with no gene match: 4. CDR3 bases: TGTGCCAGCAGCAAGAGACAGGGCTATGGCTACACCTTC. This translates into CASSKRQGYGYTF.

The chain combines TRBV27 with TRBJ2-5; a possible D gene is TRBD2 (6 bases). Germline loops: CDR1 MNHEY, CDR2 SMNVEV (reference sequence). CDR3 length: 14 residues. V gave up 4 bases and J gave up 11 bases, with 20 bases separating them. Here the CDR3 DNA reads TGTGCCAGCAGTTACGACGTCCTGGGGGGTGAGCAGTACTTC. Translated: CASSYDVLGGEQYF.

The J gene is TRBJ1-6, the V gene TRBV10-2, with D possibly matching TRBD1 (5 bases). The CDR3 is made up of 14 amino acids. Germline V lookup: CDR1 WSHSY, CDR2 SAAADI. V was cut by 2 bases and J by 9 bases, with 11 bases left in between. CDR3 sequence reads: CASSENQGISPLHF. CDR3 DNA sequence: TGCGCCAGCAGTGAGAACCAGGGAATTTCACCCCTCCACTTT.

This sequence joins TRBV5-5 and TRBJ2-7, with 8 bases that match TRBD2. The length of the CDR3 is 15 residues. V dropped 3 bases and J dropped 4; count of bases not matched to a gene: 9. Germline V gene data show CDR1 as SGHKS and CDR2 as YYEKEE (reference sequence). CDR3 sequence: CASSSSGSLYYEQYF. The CDR3 region has the DNA TGTGCCAGCAGCTCCAGCGGGAGTCTCTATTACGAGCAGTACTTC.

This clonotype has only a few counts. CDR3: CASSLGLADSSYEQYF. The CDR3 DNA reads TGCGCCAGCAGCCTGGGACTAGCGGATAGCTCCTACGAGCAGTACTTC. The chain combines TRBV4-3 with TRBJ2-7; 11 bases line up with TRBD2. V lost 4 bases, J lost 0 bases, and 5 bases stayed unmatched. CDR3 size: 16 residues. Germline CDR1 is LGHNA and CDR2 is YSLEER.

This clonotype was observed a few times. J is TRBJ2-7 and V is TRBV7-6; possibly TRBD2 for D (6 bases). The CDR3 contains 15 residues. The ends were cut back, 5 bases at V and 3 bases at J, with 17 bases in the middle. The germline CDR1 and CDR2 sequences are SGHVS and FNYEAQ. The CDR3: CASSPARTGDYEQYF. In nucleotides, the CDR3 is TGTGCCAGCAGCCCAGCCCGGACGGGAGACTACGAGCAGTACTTC.

The chain carries TRBV29-1 and TRBJ1-1, with 7 bases matching TRBD1. This CDR3 has 9 residues. V lost 7 bases and J lost 11; bases outside the gene matches: 4. Germline CDR1 is SQVTM and CDR2 is ANQGSEA. The CDR3 is CSDGTVAFF. CDR3 coding DNA: TGCAGCGACGGGACAGTGGCTTTCTTT.

The chain recombines TRBV5-1 with TRBJ2-3; 11 nucleotides agree with TRBD2. The CDR3 is 16 residues long. Germline V lookup: CDR1 SGHRS, CDR2 YFSETQ. Germline trimming cut 1 base from V and 3 bases from J; bases unmatched to any gene: 4. This chain's CDR3 is CASSLTSGSRTDTQYF. CDR3 bases: TGCGCCAGCAGCTTGACTAGCGGGAGTAGAACAGATACGCAGTATTTT. The full variable domain, its missing parts supplied by reference TRBV5-1 and TRBJ2-3, is KAGVTQTPRYLIKTRGQQVTLSCSPISGHRSVSWYQQTPGQGLQFLFEYFSETQRNKGNFPGRFSGRQFSNSRSEMNVSTLELGDSALYLCASSLTSGSRTDTQYFGPGTRLTVL.

A few counts support this clonotype. The chain uses TRBV6-6 and TRBJ1-5; no firm D call. V was pared by 6 bases and J by 2 bases, with 14 bases between. CDR1 MNHNY and CDR2 SVGAGI come from the germline V gene (reference sequence). The CDR3 is 15 residues long. CDR3 sequence reads: CASSLQPFGNQPQHF. DNA of the CDR3: TGTGCCAGCAGCCTACAGCCCTTCGGCAATCAGCCCCAGCATTTT.

This chain uses TRBV7-9 with TRBJ2-5; 7 bases map to TRBD1. CDR3 length: 14 amino acids. With 7 bases clipped from V and 11 bases from J, the junction kept 16 bases outside the gene matches. The germline gives CDR1 SEHNR, CDR2 FQNEAQ (reference sequence). This CDR3 is CASTLMTGPNEQYF. CDR3 bases: TGTGCCAGCACCCTAATGACAGGGCCCAATGAGCAGTACTTC.

This clonotype was counted only a few times. This chain links TRBV6-1 with TRBJ1-5; 7 bases are shared with TRBD1. This CDR3 is built from 15 residues. Losses at the gene ends were 11 bases for V and 10 bases for J; bases not matched to a gene: 20. Germline-derived CDR1 and CDR2 are MNHNS and SASEGT. CDR3 nucleotide sequence: TGTGCCTTGGGGACAGACGGTACTCGAGTCAAACCCCAGCATTTT. It translates to CALGTDGTRVKPQHF.

The chain couples TRBV7-9 to TRBJ2-5; D might be TRBD2 (6 bases). The closer fit of TRBJ2-7 to the DNA end suggests the J call may be wrong. The V gene's germline CDR1 is SEHNR and CDR2 FQNEAQ (reference sequence). The CDR3 sequence is 14 residues long. The DNA for the CDR3 is TGTGCCAGCAGGGATGCGGGGCCCCCCTACGAGCAGTACTTC. This translates into CASRDAGPPYEQYF.

This sequence joins TRBV9 and TRBJ2-3; 10 bases are a match to TRBD2. The CDR3 has 16 residues. V dropped 4 bases and J dropped 8; count of bases not matched to a gene: 13. CDR1 SGDLS and CDR2 YYNGEE come from the germline V gene. CDR3 amino acids: CASSFGLAVQGGTQYF. CDR3 DNA: TGTGCCAGCAGCTTCGGACTAGCGGTGCAGGGAGGTACGCAGTATTTT.

This clonotype was seen only a few times. The rearrangement links TRBV20-1 to TRBJ1-2; no firm D call. V lost 0 bases, J lost 6 bases, and 17 bases lay in between. The CDR3 extends over 15 amino acids. Per the germline V gene, CDR1 is DFQATT and CDR2 is SNEGSKA (reference sequence). This CDR3 reads CSARDMGSSLHGYTF. The CDR3 bases are TGCAGTGCTAGAGATATGGGGTCCAGCCTCCATGGCTACACCTTC.

The gene calls are TRBV4-2 and TRBJ2-1, with 9 positions matching TRBD2. V lost 1 base to trimming and J lost 8 bases; unmatched junction nucleotides: 9. The CDR3 consists of 16 residues. Germline lookup yields CDR1 LGHNA and CDR2 YNFKEQ. Here the CDR3 DNA reads TGTGCCAGCAGCCAAGCGCCTAGCGGGAACGGGGATGAGCAGTTCTTC. Amino acid sequence: CASSQAPSGNGDEQFF.

There are a few counts of this clonotype. The chain couples TRBV5-1 to TRBJ1-2; tentatively, D is TRBD1 (6 bases). CDR1 is SGHRS, CDR2 YFSETQ, per germline. Between the trimmed V and J ends, which lost 2 bases and 4 bases, there was a span of 24 bases. The CDR3 has 18 amino acids. The CDR3 nucleotides read TGCGCCAGCAGCTTAATTATCCGGGACACCCCTGGAGTCTATGGCTACACCTTC. Protein: CASSLIIRDTPGVYGYTF. Using reference TRBV5-1 and TRBJ1-2 for the parts outside the CDR3, the full variable domain is KAGVTQTPRYLIKTRGQQVTLSCSPISGHRSVSWYQQTPGQGLQFLFEYFSETQRNKGNFPGRFSGRQFSNSRSEMNVSTLELGDSALYLCASSLIIRDTPGVYGYTFGSGTRLTVV.

CDR3 DNA sequence: TGTGCCAGCAGGCGGACTAGCGACCCATACAATGAGCAGTTCTTC. Its translation is CASRRTSDPYNEQFF. The V and J genes are TRBV7-9 and TRBJ2-1; 9 bases match TRBD2. CDR3 length: 15 amino acids. V lost 6 bases, J lost 4 bases, and 7 bases stayed unmatched. Germline CDR1 SEHNR, CDR2 FQNEAQ (reference sequence).

This clonotype showed up just once. The J gene is TRBJ2-3, the V gene TRBV7-2; the D is unclear. V gave up 4 bases and J gave up 2 bases, with 13 bases separating them. This CDR3 has 15 residues. Germline CDR1 and CDR2: SGHTA and FQGNSA. DNA of the CDR3: TGTGCCAGCAGCTCGGAACGGCACGCCACAGATACGCAGTATTTT. Translated, it gives CASSSERHATDTQYF.

The J gene is TRBJ2-5, the V gene TRBV5-5; 7 positions match TRBD1. V lost 0 bases to trimming and J lost 12 bases; unmatched junction nucleotides: 8. The CDR3 runs to 13 residues. The V gene's germline CDR1 is SGHKS and CDR2 YYEKEE (reference sequence). CDR3 sequence: CASSLEGQPNEYF. The CDR3 DNA follows: TGTGCCAGCAGCTTGGAGGGACAGCCCAATGAGTACTTC.

V gene TRBV4-1 combines with J gene TRBJ1-5; TRBD1 might be the D (5 bases). Germline V lookup: CDR1 MGHRA, CDR2 YSYEKL. The CDR3 runs to 15 residues. The V end lost 0 bases, the J end lost 6 bases, and 12 bases lay between the germline ends. The CDR3 nucleotides are TGCGCCAGCAGCCAAGAATTAGGGGAAGGTCAGCCCCAGCATTTT. It translates to CASSQELGEGQPQHF.

This clonotype was observed a few times. This chain uses TRBV9 with TRBJ2-5, with 9 bases lining up with TRBD1. This CDR3 has 15 amino acids. The V gene end was trimmed by 2 bases and the J gene end by 0 bases; junction bases not matched to a gene: 2. CDR1 SGDLS and CDR2 YYNGEE come from the germline V gene. DNA of the CDR3: TGTGCCAGCAGCGTTGGGACAGGGAACCAAGAGACCCAGTACTTC. It yields the protein CASSVGTGNQETQYF.

This clonotype appeared once. The V call is TRBV7-9, the J call TRBJ1-6; D not certain. This CDR3 is 16 amino acids long. Germline lookup yields CDR1 SEHNR and CDR2 FQNEAQ (reference sequence). V lost 5 bases, J lost 6 bases, and 17 bases lay in between. The CDR3 here is CASSRIAPGSNSPLHF. In nucleotides, the CDR3 is TGTGCCAGCAGCCGGATCGCTCCGGGTTCTAATTCACCCCTCCACTTT.

V is TRBV27 and J is TRBJ2-7; 11 bases are shared with TRBD1. Germline V gene data show CDR1 as MNHEY and CDR2 as SMNVEV (reference sequence). V lost 9 bases to trimming and J lost 4 bases; unmatched junction nucleotides: 8. The length of the CDR3 is 14 residues. For the CDR3, the DNA is TGTGCCAGTGGCCCGGGGACAGGGGGATACGAGCAGTACTTC. Translation: CASGPGTGGYEQYF.

V usage is TRBV3-1 and J usage is TRBJ2-3; either TRBD1 or TRBD2 may fit D (6 bases each). V was cut by 2 bases and J by 8 bases, with 17 bases left in between. CDR3 length equals 15 residues. Germline V gene data show CDR1 as LGHDT and CDR2 as YNNKEL (reference sequence). CDR3 region: CASSQWRGIDGTQYF. CDR3 nucleotides: TGTGCCAGCAGCCAATGGAGGGGGATCGATGGTACGCAGTATTTT.